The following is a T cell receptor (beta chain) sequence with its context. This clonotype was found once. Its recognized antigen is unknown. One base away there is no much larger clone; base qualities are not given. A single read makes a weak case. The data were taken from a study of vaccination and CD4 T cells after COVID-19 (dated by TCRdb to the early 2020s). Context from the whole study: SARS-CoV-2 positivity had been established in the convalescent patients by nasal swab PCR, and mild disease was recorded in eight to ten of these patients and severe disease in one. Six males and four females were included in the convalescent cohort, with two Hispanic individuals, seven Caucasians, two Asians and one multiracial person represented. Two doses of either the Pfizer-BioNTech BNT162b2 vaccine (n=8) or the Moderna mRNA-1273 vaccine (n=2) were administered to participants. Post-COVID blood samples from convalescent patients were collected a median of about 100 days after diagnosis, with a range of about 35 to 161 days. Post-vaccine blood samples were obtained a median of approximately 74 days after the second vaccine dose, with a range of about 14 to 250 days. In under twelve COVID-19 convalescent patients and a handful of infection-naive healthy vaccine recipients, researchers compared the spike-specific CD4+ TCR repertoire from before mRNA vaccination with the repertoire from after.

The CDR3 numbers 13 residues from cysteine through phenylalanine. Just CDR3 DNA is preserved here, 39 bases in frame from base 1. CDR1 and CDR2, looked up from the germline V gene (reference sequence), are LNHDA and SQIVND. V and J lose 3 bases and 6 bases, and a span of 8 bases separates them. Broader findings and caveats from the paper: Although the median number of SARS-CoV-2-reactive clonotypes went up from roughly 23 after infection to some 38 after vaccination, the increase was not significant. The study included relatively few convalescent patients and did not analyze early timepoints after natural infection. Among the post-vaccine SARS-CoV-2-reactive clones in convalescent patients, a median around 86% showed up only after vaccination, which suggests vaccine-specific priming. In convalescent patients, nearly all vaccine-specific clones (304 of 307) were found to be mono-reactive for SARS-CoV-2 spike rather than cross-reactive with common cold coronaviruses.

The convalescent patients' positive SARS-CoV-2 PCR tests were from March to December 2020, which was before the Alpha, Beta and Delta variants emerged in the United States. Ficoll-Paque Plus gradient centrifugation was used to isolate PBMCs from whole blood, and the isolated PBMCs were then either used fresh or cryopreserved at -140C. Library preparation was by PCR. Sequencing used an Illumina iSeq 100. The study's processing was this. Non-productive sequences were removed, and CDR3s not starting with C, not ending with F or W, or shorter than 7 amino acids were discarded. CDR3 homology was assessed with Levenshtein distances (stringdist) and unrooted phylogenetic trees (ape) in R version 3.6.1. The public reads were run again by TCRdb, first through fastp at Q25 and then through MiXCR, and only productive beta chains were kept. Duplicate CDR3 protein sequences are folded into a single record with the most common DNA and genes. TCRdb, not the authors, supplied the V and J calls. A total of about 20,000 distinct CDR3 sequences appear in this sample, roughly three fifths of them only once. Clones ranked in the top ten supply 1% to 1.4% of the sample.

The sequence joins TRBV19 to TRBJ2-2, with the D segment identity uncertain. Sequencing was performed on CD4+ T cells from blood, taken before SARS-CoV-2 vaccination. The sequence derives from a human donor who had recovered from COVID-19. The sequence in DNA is TGTGCCAGTAGTATTACCGAGCCCGGGGAGCTGTTTTTT. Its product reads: CASSITEPGELFF.